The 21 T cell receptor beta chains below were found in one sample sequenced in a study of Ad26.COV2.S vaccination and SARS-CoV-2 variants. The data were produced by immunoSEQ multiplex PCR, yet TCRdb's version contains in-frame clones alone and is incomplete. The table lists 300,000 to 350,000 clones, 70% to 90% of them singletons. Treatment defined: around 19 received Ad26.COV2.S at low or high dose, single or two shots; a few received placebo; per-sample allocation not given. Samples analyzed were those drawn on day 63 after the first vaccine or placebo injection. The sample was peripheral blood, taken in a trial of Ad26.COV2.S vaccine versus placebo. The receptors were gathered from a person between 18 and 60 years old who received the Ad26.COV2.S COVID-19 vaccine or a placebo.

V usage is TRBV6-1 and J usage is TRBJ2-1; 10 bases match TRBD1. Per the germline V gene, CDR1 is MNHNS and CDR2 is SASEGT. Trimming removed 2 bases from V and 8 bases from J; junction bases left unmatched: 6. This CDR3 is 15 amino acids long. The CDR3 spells CASSEMRTGGDEQFF. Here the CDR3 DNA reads TGTGCCAGCAGTGAAATGAGGACAGGGGGGGATGAGCAGTTCTTC.

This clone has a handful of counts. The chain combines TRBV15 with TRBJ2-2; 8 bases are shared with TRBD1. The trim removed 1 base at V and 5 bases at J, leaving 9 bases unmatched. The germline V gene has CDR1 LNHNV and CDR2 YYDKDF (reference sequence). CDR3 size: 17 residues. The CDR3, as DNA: TGTGCCACCAGCAGAGTGTGGACAGGGTCTGATACCGGGGAGCTGTTTTTT. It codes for CATSRVWTGSDTGELFF.

Here the CDR3 reads CASSQPSKANEKLFF. DNA for the CDR3: TGTGCCAGCAGCCAACCGTCAAAAGCCAATGAAAAACTGTTTTTT. V gene TRBV3-1 (or the pseudogene TRBV3-2) combines with J gene TRBJ1-4, with D unresolved. Germline V gene sequence: CDR1 LGHDT, CDR2 YNNKEL (reference sequence). The CDR3 contains 15 residues. V lost 2 bases, J lost 5 bases, and 12 bases lay in between.

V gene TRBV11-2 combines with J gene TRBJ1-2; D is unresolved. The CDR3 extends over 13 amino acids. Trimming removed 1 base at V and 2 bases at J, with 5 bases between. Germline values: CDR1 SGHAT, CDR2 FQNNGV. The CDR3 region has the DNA TGTGCCAGCAGCTTAGGGGCGAACTATGGCTACACCTTC. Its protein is CASSLGANYGYTF.

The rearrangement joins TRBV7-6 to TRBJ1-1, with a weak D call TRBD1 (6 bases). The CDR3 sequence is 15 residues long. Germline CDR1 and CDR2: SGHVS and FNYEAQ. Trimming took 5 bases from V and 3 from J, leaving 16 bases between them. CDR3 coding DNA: TGTGCCAGCAGCCCGTGGCCAGGGGCGGACACTGAAGCTTTCTTT. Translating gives CASSPWPGADTEAFF.

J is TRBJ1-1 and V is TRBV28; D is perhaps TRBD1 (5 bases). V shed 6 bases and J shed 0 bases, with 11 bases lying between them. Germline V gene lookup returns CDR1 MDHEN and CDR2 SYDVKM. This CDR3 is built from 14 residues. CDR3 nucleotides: TGTGCCAGCAGGATGGGACGGATGAACACTGAAGCTTTCTTT. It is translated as CASRMGRMNTEAFF.

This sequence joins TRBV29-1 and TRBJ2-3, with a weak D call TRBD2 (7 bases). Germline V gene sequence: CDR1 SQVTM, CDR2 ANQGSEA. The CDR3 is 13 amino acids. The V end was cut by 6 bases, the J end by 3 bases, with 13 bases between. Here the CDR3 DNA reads TGCAGCGTCGCTGAGGGGGGGACAGATACGCAGTATTTT. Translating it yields CSVAEGGTDTQYF.

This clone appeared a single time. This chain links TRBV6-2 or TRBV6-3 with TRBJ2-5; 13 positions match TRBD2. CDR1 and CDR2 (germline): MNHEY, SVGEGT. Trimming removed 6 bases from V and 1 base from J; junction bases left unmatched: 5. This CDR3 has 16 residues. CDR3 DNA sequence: TGTGCCAGCAGCCTCGGGACTAGCGGGACCCAAGAGACCCAGTACTTC. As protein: CASSLGTSGTQETQYF.

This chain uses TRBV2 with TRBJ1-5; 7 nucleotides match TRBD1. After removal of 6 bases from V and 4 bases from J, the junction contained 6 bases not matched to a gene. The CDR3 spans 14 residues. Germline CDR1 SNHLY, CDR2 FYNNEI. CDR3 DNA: TGTGCCAGCAGAGAGGACAGGTTGAATCAGCCCCAGCATTTT. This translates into CASREDRLNQPQHF.

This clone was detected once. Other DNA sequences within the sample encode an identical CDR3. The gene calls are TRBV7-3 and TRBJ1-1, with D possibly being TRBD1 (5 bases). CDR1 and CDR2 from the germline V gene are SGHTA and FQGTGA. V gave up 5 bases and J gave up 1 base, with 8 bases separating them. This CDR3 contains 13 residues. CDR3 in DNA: TGTGCCAGCAGCACGCAGGGGAACACTGAAGCTTTCTTT. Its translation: CASSTQGNTEAFF. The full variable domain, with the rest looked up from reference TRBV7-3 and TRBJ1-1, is GAGVSQTPSNKVTEKGKYVELRCDPISGHTALYWYRQSLGQGPEFLIYFQGTGAADDSGLPNDRFFAVRPEGSVSTLKIQRTERGDSAVYLCASSTQGNTEAFFGQGTRLTVV.

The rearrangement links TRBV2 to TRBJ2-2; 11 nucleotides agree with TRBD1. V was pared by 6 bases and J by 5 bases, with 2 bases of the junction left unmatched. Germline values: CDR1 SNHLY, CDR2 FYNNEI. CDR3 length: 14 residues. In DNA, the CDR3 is TGTGCCAGCAGGGACAGGGGGCGAACCGGGGAGCTGTTTTTT. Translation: CASRDRGRTGELFF. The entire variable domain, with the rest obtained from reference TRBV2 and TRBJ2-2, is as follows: EPEVTQTPSHQVTQMGQEVILRCVPISNHLYFYWYRQILGQKVEFLVSFYNNEISEKSEIFDDQFSVERPDGSNFTLKIRSTKLEDSAMYFCASRDRGRTGELFFGEGSRLTVL.

The CDR3 DNA is TGTGCCAGCAGCCGTGGGGTGGACACAGATACGCAGTATTTT. It is translated as CASSRGVDTDTQYF. The rearrangement joins TRBV3-1 (or the pseudogene TRBV3-2) to TRBJ2-3; D gene ambiguous. V dropped 4 bases and J dropped 2 bases, with 10 bases sitting between them. In germline, CDR1 is LGHDT, CDR2 YNNKEL (reference sequence). The CDR3 loop spans 14 amino acids.

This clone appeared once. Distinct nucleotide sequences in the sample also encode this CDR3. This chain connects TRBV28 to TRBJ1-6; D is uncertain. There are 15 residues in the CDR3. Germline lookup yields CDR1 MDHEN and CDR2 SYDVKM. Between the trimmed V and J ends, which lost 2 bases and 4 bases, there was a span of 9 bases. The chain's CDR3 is CASSLRSGYNSPLHF. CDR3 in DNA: TGTGCCAGCAGTTTAAGGAGTGGGTATAATTCACCCCTCCACTTT.

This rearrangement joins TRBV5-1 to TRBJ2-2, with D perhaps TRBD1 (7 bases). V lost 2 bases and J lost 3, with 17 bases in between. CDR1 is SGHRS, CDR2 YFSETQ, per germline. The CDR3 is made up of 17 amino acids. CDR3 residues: CASSLQTRGAYTGELFF. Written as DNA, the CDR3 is TGCGCCAGCAGCTTACAAACCAGGGGGGCGTACACCGGGGAGCTGTTTTTT.

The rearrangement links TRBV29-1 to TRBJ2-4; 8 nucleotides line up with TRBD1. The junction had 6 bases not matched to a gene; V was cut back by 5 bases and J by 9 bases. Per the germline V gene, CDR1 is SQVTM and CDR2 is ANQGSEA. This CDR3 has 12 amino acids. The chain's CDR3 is CSVTRTGTIQYF. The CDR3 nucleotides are TGCAGCGTTACCCGGACAGGGACCATTCAGTACTTC.

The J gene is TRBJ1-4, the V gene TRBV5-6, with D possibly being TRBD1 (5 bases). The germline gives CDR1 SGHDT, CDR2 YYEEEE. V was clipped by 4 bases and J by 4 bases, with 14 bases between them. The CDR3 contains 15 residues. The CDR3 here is CASSPNGRGNEKLFF. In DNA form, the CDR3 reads TGTGCCAGCAGCCCTAATGGAAGGGGTAATGAAAAACTGTTTTTT.

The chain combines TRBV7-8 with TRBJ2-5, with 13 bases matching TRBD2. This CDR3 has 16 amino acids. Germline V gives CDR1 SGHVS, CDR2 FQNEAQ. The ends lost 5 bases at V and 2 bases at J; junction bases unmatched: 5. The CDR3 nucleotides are TGTGCCAGCAGCCTTACTAGCGGGGGGGGACAAGAGACCCAGTACTTC. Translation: CASSLTSGGGQETQYF.

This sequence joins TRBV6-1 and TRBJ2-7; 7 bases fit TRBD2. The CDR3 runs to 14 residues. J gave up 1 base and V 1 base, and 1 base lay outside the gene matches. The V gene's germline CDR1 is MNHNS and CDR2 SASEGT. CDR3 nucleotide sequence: TGTGCCAGCAGTGAAGGGGGAGGGTCCTACGAGCAGTACTTC. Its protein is CASSEGGGSYEQYF.

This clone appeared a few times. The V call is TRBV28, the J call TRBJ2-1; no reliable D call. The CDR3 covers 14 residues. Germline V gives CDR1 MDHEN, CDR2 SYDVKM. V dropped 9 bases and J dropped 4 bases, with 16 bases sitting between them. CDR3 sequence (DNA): TGTGCCAGTTCGACACCTCAACCGTACAATGAGCAGTTCTTC. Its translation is CASSTPQPYNEQFF.

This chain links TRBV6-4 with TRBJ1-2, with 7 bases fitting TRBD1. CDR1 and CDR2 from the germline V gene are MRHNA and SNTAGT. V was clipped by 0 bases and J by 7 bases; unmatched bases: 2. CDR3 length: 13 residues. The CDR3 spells CASSDSRGLGYTF. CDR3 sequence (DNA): TGTGCCAGCAGTGACTCGAGGGGGCTTGGCTACACCTTC.

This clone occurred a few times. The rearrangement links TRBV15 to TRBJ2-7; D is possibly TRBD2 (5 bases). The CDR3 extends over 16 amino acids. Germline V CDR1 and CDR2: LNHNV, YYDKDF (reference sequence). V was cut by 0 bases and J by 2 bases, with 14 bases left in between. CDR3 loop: CATSRDQTSGTYEQYF. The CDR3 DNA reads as TGTGCCACCAGCAGAGATCAAACATCCGGGACCTACGAGCAGTACTTC.